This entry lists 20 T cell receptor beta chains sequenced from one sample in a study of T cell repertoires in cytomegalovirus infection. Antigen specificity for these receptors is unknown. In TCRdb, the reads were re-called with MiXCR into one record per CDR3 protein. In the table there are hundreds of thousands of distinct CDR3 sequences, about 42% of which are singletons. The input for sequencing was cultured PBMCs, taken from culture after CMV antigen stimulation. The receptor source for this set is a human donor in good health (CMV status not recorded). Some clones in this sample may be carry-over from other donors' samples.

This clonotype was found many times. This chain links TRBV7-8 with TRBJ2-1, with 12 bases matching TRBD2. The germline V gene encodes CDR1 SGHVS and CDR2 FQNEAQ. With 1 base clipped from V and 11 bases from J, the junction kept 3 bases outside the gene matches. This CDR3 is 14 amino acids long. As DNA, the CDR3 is TGTGCCAGCAGCTTAGGACTAGCGGGGGCACAGCAGTTCTTC. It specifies CASSLGLAGAQQFF.

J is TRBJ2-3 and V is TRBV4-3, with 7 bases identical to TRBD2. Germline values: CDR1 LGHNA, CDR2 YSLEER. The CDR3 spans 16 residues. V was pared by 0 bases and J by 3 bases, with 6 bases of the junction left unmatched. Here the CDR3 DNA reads TGCGCCAGCAGCCAAGACGGGGGAGGGGTGACAGATACGCAGTATTTT. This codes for CASSQDGGGVTDTQYF.

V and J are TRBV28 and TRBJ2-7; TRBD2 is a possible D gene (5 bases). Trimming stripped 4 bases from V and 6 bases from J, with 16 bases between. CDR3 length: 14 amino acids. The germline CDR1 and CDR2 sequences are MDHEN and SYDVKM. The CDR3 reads CASSSLQLVAEQYF. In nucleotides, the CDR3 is TGTGCCAGCAGTTCCCTACAACTAGTAGCCGAGCAGTACTTC.

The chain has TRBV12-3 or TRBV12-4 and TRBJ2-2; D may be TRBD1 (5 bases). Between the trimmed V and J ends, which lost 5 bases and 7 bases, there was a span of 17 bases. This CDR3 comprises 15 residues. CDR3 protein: CASSPQGPADGELFF. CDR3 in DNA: TGTGCCAGCAGTCCCCAGGGTCCAGCCGACGGGGAGCTGTTTTTT.

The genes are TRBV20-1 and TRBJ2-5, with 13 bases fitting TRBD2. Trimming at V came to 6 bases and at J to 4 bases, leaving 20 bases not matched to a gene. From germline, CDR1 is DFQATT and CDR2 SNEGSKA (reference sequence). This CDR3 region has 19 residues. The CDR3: CSAKPGTSGISAQLETQYF. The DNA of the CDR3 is TGCAGTGCAAAACCCGGGACTAGCGGGATATCGGCCCAACTAGAGACCCAGTACTTC.

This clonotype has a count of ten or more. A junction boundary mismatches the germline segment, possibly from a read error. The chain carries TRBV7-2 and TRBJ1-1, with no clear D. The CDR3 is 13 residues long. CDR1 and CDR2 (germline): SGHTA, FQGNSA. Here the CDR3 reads CASSRESSTEAFF. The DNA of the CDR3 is TGTGCAAGCAGTAGGGAGTCAAGCACTGAAGCTTTCTTT. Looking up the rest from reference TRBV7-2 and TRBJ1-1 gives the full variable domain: GAGVSQSPSNKVTEKGKDVELRCDPISGHTALYWYRQSLGQGLEFLIYFQGNSAPDKSGLPSDRFSAERTGGSVSTLTIQRTQQEDSAVYLCASSRESSTEAFFGQGTRLTVV.

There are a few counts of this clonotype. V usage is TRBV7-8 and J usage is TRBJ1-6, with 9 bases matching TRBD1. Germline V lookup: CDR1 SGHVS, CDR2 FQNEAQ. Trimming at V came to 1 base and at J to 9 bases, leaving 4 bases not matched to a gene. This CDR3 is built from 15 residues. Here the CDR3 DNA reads TGTGCCAGCAGCTTAGGGTGGACAGGGGTTTCACCCCTCCACTTT. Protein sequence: CASSLGWTGVSPLHF.

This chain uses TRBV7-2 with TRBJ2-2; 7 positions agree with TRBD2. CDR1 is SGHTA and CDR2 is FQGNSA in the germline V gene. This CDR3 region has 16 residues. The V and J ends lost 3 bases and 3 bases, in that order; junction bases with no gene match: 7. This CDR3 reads CASSFSGGRDTGELFF. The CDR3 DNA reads TGTGCCAGCAGCTTTAGCGGCGGGAGAGACACCGGGGAGCTGTTTTTT. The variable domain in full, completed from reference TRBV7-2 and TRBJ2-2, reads GAGVSQSPSNKVTEKGKDVELRCDPISGHTALYWYRQSLGQGLEFLIYFQGNSAPDKSGLPSDRFSAERTGGSVSTLTIQRTQQEDSAVYLCASSFSGGRDTGELFFGEGSRLTVL.

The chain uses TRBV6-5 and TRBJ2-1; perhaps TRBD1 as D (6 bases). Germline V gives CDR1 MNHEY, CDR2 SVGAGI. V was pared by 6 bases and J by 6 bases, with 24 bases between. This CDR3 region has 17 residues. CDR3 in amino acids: CASSRTSGQNLPNEQFF. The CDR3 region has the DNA TGTGCCAGCAGCCGCACATCCGGACAGAACCTTCCCAATGAGCAGTTCTTC.

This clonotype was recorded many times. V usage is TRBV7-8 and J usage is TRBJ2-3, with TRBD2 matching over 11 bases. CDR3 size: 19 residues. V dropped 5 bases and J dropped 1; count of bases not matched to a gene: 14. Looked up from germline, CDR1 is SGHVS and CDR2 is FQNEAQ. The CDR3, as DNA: TGTGCCAGCAGCCGTATAAATTTAGCGGGAGGGCCTGGCACAGATACGCAGTATTTT. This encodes CASSRINLAGGPGTDTQYF. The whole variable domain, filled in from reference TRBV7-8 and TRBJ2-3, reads GAGVSQSPRYKVAKRGQDVALRCDPISGHVSLFWYQQALGQGPEFLTYFQNEAQLDKSGLPSDRFFAERPEGSVSTLKIQRTQQEDSAVYLCASSRINLAGGPGTDTQYFGPGTRLTVL.

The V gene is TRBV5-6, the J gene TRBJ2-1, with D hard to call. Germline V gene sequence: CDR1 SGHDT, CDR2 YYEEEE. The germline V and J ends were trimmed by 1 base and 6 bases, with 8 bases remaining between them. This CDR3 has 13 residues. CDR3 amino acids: CASSLYHINEQFF. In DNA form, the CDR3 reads TGTGCCAGCAGCTTGTATCATATCAATGAGCAGTTCTTC.

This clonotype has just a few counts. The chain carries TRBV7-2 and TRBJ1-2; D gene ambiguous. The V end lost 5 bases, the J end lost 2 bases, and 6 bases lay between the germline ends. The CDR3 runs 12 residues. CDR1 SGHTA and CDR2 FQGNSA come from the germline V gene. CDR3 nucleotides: TGTGCCAGCAGCGAACCGAACTATGGCTACACCTTC. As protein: CASSEPNYGYTF.

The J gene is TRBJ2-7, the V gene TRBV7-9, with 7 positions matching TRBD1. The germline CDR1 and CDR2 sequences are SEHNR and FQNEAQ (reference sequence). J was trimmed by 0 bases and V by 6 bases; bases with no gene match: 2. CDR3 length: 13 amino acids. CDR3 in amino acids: CASRDRSSYEQYF. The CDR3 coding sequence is TGTGCCAGCAGGGACAGGAGCTCCTACGAGCAGTACTTC.

The CDR3 region is CASSVTSGGLGSYNEQFF. In DNA, the CDR3 is TGTGCCAGCAGCGTTACTAGCGGGGGCCTCGGCTCCTACAATGAGCAGTTCTTC. The genes are TRBV9 and TRBJ2-1; 11 positions agree with TRBD2. V dropped 2 bases and J dropped 0; count of bases not matched to a gene: 7. Germline V lookup: CDR1 SGDLS, CDR2 YYNGEE. The CDR3 spans 18 residues. The whole variable domain, filled in from reference TRBV9 and TRBJ2-1, reads DSGVTQTPKHLITATGQRVTLRCSPRSGDLSVYWYQQSLDQGLQFLIQYYNGEERAKGNILERFSAQQFPDLHSELNLSSLELGDSALYFCASSVTSGGLGSYNEQFFGPGTRLTVL.

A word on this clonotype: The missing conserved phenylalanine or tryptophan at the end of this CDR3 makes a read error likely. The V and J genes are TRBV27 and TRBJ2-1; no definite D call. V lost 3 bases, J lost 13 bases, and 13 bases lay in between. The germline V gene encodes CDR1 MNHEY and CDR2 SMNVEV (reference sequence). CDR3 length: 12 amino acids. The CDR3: CASSLPRMLQFL. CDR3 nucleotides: TGTGCCAGCAGTTTGCCCAGGATGCTACAGTTCCTC.

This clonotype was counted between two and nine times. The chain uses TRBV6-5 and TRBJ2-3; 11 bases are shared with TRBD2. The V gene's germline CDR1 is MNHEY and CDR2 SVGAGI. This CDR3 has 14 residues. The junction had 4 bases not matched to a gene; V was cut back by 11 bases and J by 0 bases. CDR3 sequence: CACRLAGSTDTQYF. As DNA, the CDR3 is TGTGCCTGTCGACTAGCGGGGAGCACAGATACGCAGTATTTT.

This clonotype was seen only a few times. The CDR3 spells CASSRLGTDTQYF. The DNA for the CDR3 is TGTGCCAGTAGTAGGCTCGGGACAGATACGCAGTATTTT. V gene TRBV19 combines with J gene TRBJ2-3; D is ambiguous. The V end lost 4 bases, the J end lost 3 bases, and 8 bases lay between the germline ends. Germline CDR1 reads LNHDA; CDR2 reads SQIVND (reference sequence). The CDR3 runs to 13 residues.

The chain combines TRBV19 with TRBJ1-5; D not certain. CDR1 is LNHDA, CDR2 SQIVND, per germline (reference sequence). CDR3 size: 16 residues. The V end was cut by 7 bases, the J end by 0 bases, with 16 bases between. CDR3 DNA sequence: TGTGCCAGTACCCCCTTATGGGCAGATAGCAATCAGCCCCAGCATTTT. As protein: CASTPLWADSNQPQHF.

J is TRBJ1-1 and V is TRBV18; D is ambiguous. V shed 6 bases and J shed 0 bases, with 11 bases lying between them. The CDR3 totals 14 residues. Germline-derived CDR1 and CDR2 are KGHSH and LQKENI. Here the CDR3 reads CASSPRTMNTEAFF. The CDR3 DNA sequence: TGTGCCAGCTCTCCCAGGACTATGAACACTGAAGCTTTCTTT.

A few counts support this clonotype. CDR3: CASSLGPSLAGVTDTQYF. The CDR3 nucleotides are TGTGCCAGCAGCTTAGGACCCTCGCTAGCGGGGGTCACAGATACGCAGTATTTT. V gene TRBV7-2 combines with J gene TRBJ2-3; 10 bases match TRBD2. The germline V gene has CDR1 SGHTA and CDR2 FQGNSA. The junction had 9 bases not matched to a gene; V was cut back by 1 base and J by 2 bases. This CDR3 region has 18 residues.